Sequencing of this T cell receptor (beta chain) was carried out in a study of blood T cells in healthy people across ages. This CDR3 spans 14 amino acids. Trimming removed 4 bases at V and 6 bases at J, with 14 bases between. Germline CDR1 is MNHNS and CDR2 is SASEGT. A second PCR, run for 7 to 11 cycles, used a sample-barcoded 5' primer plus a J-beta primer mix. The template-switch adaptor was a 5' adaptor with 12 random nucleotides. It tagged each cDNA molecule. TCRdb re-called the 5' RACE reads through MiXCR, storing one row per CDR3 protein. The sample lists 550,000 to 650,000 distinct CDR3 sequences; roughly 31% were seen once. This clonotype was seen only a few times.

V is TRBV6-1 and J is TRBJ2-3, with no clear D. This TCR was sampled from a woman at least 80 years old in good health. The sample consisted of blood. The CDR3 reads CASSVRPLPDTQYF. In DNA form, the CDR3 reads TGTGCCAGCAGTGTTCGACCCTTGCCTGATACGCAGTATTTT.